Below are 5 T cell receptor beta chains sequenced from a single sample in a study of cytomegalovirus exposure and HLA in healthy donors. This PCR relied on a set of 60 Vbeta primers and 13 Jbeta primers. Assay: immunoSEQ multiplex PCR; the TCRdb copy retains only in-frame clones and omits some. The sample records about 60,000 clones, about 84% being singletons. Sequenced: PBMCs. All receptors come from a man aged 25 to 40 in good health and CMV-seronegative.

The gene calls are TRBV2 and TRBJ1-5, with D possibly being TRBD1 (6 bases). Germline values: CDR1 SNHLY, CDR2 FYNNEI. CDR3 length: 12 amino acids. V lost 7 bases to trimming and J lost 7 bases, with 11 bases between them. CDR3 sequence: CASTPRGQPQHF. CDR3 in DNA: TGTGCCAGCACCCCAAGGGGGCAGCCCCAGCATTTT.

V is TRBV28 and J is TRBJ1-5; D might be TRBD1 (6 bases). The germline V gene has CDR1 MDHEN and CDR2 SYDVKM. The V end lost 5 bases, the J end lost 3 bases, and 11 bases lay between the germline ends. The CDR3 runs to 14 residues. Here the CDR3 reads CASSDWDTNQPQHF. CDR3 DNA: TGTGCCAGCAGTGATTGGGACACCAATCAGCCCCAGCATTTT. The variable domain in full, completed from reference TRBV28 and TRBJ1-5, reads DVKVTQSSRYLVKRTGEKVFLECVQDMDHENMFWYRQDPGLGLRLIYFSYDVKMKEKGDIPEGYSVSREKKERFSLILESASTNQTSMYLCASSDWDTNQPQHFGDGTRLSIL.

This rearrangement joins TRBV6-4 to TRBJ1-2; 8 bases match TRBD1. Germline CDR1 and CDR2: MRHNA and SNTAGT. V lost 5 bases, J lost 6 bases, and 5 bases stayed unmatched. The CDR3 covers 13 residues. The CDR3 loop reads CASSRQGINGYTF. CDR3 DNA sequence: TGTGCCAGCAGTCGACAGGGGATAAATGGCTACACCTTC.

The rearrangement joins TRBV5-3 to TRBJ1-1; 7 nucleotides line up with TRBD1. TRBV5-3 is sorted into the ORF group, with uncertain function. This CDR3 contains 14 residues. V was pared by 0 bases and J by 4 bases, with 3 bases of the junction left unmatched. This CDR3 reads CARSLGTGPTEAFF. The DNA for the CDR3 is TGTGCCAGAAGCTTGGGGACAGGACCCACTGAAGCTTTCTTT.

The chain uses TRBV10-1 and TRBJ2-1, with 9 bases fitting TRBD1. CDR3 length: 13 residues. The V segment lost 6 bases and the J segment 7 bases; nucleotides outside the gene matches: 4. The germline CDR1 and CDR2 sequences are WNHNN and SYGVQD (reference sequence). The CDR3 loop is CASSRDRVNEQFF. The CDR3 nucleotides are TGCGCCAGCAGCCGGGACAGGGTAAATGAGCAGTTCTTC.